This T cell receptor (beta chain) was found in a study of CD8 T cells in ankylosing spondylitis. TCRdb reanalysed the 5' RACE reads using MiXCR and keeps one entry per CDR3 protein. The sample records 200,000 to 250,000 distinct CDR3 sequences, about 10% being singletons. In this sample, this clonotype turned up many times. Its antigen is unknown. Per germline, CDR1 MDHEN and CDR2 SYDVKM. CDR3 length equals 12 residues. Trimming stripped 5 bases from V and 1 base from J, with 2 bases between. Study results and limitations: Characteristic, it appeared, of ankylosing spondylitis blood was a TCR beta motif of roughly eight highly homologous variants. Earlier literature documents some of the motif variants in reactive arthritis synovial fluid and blood. Peripheral blood samples showed relatively rare disease-linked clones, and these clones were CD8+. Enrichment of disease-linked clones was reportedly significant in matched ankylosing spondylitis synovial fluid.

This sequence joins TRBV28 and TRBJ2-2, with D hard to call. This TCR came from a male donor with ankylosing spondylitis or in good health (not recorded which). The sample taken for sequencing was blood, either unsorted or a sorted T cell fraction (not recorded which). Written as DNA, the CDR3 is TGTGCCAGCAGTCAGAACACCGGGGAGCTGTTTTTT. Its protein is CASSQNTGELFF.